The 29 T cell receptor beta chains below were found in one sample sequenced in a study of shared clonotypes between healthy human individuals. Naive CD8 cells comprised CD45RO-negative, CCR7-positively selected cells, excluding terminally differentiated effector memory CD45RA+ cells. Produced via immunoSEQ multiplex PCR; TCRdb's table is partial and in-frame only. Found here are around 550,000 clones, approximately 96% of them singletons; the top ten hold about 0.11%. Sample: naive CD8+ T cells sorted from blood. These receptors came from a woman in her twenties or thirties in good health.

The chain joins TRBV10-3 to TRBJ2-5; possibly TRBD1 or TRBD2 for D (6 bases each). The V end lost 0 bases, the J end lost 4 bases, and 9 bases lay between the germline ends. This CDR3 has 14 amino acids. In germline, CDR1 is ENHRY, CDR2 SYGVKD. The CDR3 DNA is TGTGCCATCAGTGAGTCGGGGGGCGTAGAGACCCAGTACTTC. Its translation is CAISESGGVETQYF.

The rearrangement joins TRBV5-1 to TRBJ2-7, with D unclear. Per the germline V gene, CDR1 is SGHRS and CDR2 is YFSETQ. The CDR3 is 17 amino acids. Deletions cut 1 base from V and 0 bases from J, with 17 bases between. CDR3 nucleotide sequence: TGCGCCAGCAGCTTGATTGATGCAGCTAGGAGCTCCTACGAGCAGTACTTC. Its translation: CASSLIDAARSSYEQYF.

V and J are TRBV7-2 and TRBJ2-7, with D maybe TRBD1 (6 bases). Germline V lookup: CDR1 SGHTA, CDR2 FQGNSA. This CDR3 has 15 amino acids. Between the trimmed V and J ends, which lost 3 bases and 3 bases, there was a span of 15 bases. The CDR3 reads CASSFTQGHYYEQYF. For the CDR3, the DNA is TGTGCCAGCAGCTTTACGCAGGGACACTACTACGAGCAGTACTTC. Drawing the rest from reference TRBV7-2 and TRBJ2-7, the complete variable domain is GAGVSQSPSNKVTEKGKDVELRCDPISGHTALYWYRQSLGQGLEFLIYFQGNSAPDKSGLPSDRFSAERTGGSVSTLTIQRTQQEDSAVYLCASSFTQGHYYEQYFGPGTRLTVT.

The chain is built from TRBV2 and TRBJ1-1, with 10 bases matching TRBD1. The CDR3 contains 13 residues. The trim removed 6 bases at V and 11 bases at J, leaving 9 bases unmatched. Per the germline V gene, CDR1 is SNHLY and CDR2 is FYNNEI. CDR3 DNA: TGTGCCAGCAGGGGGGGACAGGGGTTGGGTGCTTTCTTT. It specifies CASRGGQGLGAFF. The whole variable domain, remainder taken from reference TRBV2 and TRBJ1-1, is EPEVTQTPSHQVTQMGQEVILRCVPISNHLYFYWYRQILGQKVEFLVSFYNNEISEKSEIFDDQFSVERPDGSNFTLKIRSTKLEDSAMYFCASRGGQGLGAFFGQGTRLTVV.

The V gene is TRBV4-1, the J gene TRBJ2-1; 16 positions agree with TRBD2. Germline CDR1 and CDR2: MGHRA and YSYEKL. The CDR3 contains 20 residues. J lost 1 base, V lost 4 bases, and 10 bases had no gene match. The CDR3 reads CASSLYAGTSGRASYNEQFF. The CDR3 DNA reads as TGCGCCAGCAGCCTCTATGCCGGGACTAGCGGGAGGGCGTCCTACAATGAGCAGTTCTTC.

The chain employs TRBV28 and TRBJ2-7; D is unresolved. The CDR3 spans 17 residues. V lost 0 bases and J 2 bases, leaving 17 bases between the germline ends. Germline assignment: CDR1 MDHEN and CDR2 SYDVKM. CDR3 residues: CASSLWESGLDPYEQYF. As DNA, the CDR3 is TGTGCCAGCAGTTTATGGGAGTCCGGCTTAGATCCCTACGAGCAGTACTTC.

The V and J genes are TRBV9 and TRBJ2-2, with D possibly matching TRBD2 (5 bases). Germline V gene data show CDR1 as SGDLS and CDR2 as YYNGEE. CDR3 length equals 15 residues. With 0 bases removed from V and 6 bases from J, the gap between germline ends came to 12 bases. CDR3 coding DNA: TGTGCCAGCAGCGTAGATACTAGTAGTCCCGGGGAGCTGTTTTTT. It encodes CASSVDTSSPGELFF.

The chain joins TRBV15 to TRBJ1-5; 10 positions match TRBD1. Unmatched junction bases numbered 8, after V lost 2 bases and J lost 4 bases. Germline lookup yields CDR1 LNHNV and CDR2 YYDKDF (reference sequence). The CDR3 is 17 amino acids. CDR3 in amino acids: CATSRSAGTGANQPQHF. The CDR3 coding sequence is TGTGCCACCAGCAGATCTGCCGGGACAGGGGCTAATCAGCCCCAGCATTTT.

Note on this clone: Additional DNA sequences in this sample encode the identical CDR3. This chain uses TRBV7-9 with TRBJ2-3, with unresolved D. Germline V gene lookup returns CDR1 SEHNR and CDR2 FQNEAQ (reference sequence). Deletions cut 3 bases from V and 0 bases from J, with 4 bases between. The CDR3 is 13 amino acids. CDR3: CASSLGSTDTQYF. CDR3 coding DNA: TGTGCCAGCAGCTTGGGGAGCACAGATACGCAGTATTTT.

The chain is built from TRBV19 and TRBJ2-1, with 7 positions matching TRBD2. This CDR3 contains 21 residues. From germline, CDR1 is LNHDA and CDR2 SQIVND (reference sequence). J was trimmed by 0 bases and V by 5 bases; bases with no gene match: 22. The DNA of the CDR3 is TGTGCCAGTAGTCCCGGGGGGTACACTACTAGCGAACATAACTCCTACAATGAGCAGTTCTTC. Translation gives CASSPGGYTTSEHNSYNEQFF.

The chain's CDR3 is CASRTGGYTDTQYF. CDR3 nucleotides: TGTGCCAGCCGGACAGGGGGCTACACAGATACGCAGTATTTT. This chain uses TRBV6-1 with TRBJ2-3, with 11 nucleotides matching TRBD1. This CDR3 is 14 amino acids long. V shed 8 bases and J 2 bases; nucleotides not matched to a gene: 3. Germline V gene lookup returns CDR1 MNHNS and CDR2 SASEGT.

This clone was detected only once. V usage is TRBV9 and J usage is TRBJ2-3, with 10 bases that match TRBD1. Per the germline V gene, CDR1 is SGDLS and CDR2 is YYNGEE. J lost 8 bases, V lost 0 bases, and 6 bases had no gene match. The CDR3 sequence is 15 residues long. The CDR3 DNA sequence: TGTGCCAGCAGCGTAGGGGACAGGGGATTTGGTACGCAGTATTTT. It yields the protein CASSVGDRGFGTQYF. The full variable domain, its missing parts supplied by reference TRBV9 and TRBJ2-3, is DSGVTQTPKHLITATGQRVTLRCSPRSGDLSVYWYQQSLDQGLQFLIQYYNGEERAKGNILERFSAQQFPDLHSELNLSSLELGDSALYFCASSVGDRGFGTQYFGPGTRLTVL.

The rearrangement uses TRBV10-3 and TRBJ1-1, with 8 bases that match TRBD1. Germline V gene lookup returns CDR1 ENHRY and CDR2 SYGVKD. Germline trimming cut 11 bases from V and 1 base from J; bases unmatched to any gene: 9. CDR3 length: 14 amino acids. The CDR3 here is CAGRQGLPNTEAFF. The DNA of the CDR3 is TGTGCCGGGAGACAGGGGTTACCGAACACTGAAGCTTTCTTT.

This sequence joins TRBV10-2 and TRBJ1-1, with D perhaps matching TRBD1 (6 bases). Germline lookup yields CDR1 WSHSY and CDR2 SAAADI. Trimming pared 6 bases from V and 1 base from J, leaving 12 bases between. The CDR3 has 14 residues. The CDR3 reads CASSQGHSNTEAFF. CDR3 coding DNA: TGCGCCAGCAGCCAGGGACACTCGAACACTGAAGCTTTCTTT.

This CDR3 is CASSFESRGWVNEQFF. The CDR3 DNA is TGTGCCAGCAGCTTTGAGTCGAGGGGATGGGTCAATGAGCAGTTCTTC. The chain has TRBV5-6 and TRBJ2-1; D may be TRBD1 or TRBD2 (5 bases each). The CDR3 is made up of 16 amino acids. Germline CDR1 is SGHDT and CDR2 is YYEEEE. Trimming pared 2 bases from V and 6 bases from J, leaving 18 bases between.

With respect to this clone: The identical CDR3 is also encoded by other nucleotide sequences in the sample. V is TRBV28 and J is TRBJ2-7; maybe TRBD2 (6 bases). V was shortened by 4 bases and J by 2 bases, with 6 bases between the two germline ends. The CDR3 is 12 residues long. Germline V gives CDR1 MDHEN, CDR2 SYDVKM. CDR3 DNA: TGTGCCAGCAGTTGGGGGGCCTACGAGCAGTACTTC. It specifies CASSWGAYEQYF.

CDR3 coding DNA: TGTGCCAGCAGCCCAGCCATAGCAGAGAGCTCCTACGAGCAGTACTTC. Its protein product is CASSPAIAESSYEQYF. V is TRBV2 and J is TRBJ2-7, with D hard to call. The germline CDR1 and CDR2 sequences are SNHLY and FYNNEI. The CDR3 loop spans 16 amino acids. Trimming stripped 6 bases from V and 0 bases from J, with 18 bases between.

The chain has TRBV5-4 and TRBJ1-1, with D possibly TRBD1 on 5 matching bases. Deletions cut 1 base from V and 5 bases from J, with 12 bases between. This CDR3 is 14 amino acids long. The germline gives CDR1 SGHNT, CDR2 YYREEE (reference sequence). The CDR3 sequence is CASSLYGRGTEAFF. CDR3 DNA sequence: TGTGCCAGCAGCTTGTATGGTAGGGGTACTGAAGCTTTCTTT.

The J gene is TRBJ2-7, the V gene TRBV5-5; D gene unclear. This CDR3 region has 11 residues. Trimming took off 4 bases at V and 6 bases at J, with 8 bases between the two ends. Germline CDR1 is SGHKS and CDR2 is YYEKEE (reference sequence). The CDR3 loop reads CASSTMLEQYF. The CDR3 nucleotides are TGTGCCAGCAGCACCATGCTCGAGCAGTACTTC.

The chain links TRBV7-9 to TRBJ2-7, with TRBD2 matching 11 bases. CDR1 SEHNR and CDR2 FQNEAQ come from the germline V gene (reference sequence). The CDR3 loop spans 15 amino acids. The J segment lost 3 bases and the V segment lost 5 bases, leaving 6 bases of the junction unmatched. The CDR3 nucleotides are TGTGCCAGCAGCCCTAGCGGGAGGACTAACTACGAGCAGTACTTC. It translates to CASSPSGRTNYEQYF.

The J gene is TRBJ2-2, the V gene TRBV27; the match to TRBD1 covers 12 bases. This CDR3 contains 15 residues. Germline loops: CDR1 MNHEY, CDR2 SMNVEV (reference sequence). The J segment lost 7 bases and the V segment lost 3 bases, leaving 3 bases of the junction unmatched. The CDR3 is CASSLGQGAGGELFF. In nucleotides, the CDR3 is TGTGCCAGCAGTTTGGGACAGGGGGCGGGCGGGGAGCTGTTTTTT.

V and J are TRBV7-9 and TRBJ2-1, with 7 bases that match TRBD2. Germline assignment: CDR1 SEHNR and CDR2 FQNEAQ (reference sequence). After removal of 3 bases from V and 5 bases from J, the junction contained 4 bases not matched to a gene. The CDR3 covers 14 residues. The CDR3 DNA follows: TGTGCCAGCAGCTTGACGGGAGGCCACAATGAGCAGTTCTTC. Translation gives CASSLTGGHNEQFF. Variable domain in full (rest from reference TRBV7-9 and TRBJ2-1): DTGVSQNPRHKITKRGQNVTFRCDPISEHNRLYWYRQTLGQGPEFLTYFQNEAQLEKSRLLSDRFSAERPKGSFSTLEIQRTEQGDSAMYLCASSLTGGHNEQFFGPGTRLTVL.

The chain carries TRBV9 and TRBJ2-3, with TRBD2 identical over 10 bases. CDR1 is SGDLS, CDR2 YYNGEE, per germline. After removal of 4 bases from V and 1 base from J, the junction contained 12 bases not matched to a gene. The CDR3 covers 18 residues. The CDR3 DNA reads TGTGCCAGCAGCTTTGGACTAGCGGTAAGATTCGGCACAGATACGCAGTATTTT. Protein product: CASSFGLAVRFGTDTQYF.

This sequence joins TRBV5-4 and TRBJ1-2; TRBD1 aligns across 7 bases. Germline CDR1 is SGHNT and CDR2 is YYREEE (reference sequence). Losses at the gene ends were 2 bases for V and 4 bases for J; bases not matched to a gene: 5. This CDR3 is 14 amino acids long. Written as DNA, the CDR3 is TGTGCCAGCAGCTTATACCGGGACAGCTATGGCTACACCTTC. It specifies CASSLYRDSYGYTF.

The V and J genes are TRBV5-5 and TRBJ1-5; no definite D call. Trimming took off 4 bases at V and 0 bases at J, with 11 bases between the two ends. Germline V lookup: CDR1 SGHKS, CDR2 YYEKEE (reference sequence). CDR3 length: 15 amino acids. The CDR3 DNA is TGTGCCAGCAGCCCTGAGGCTTATAGCAATCAGCCCCAGCATTTT. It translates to CASSPEAYSNQPQHF.

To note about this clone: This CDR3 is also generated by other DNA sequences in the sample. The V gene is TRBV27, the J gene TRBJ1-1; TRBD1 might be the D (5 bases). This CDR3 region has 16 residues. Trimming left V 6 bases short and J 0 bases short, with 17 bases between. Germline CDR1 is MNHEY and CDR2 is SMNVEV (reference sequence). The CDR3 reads CASSPSGGEMNTEAFF. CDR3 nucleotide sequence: TGTGCCAGCAGCCCCTCCGGGGGTGAAATGAACACTGAAGCTTTCTTT.

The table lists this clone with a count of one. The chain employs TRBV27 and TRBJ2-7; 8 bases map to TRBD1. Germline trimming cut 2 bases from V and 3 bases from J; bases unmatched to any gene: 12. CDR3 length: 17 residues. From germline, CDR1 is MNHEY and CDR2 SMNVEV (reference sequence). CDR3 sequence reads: CASSLRGQGFGYYEQYF. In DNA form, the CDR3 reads TGTGCCAGCAGTTTACGCGGACAGGGTTTCGGGTACTACGAGCAGTACTTC.

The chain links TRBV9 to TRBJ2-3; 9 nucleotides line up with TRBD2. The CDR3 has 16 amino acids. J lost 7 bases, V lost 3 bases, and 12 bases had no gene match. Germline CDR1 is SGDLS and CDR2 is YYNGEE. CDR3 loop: CASSATIAGVENTQYF. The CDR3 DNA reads TGTGCCAGCAGCGCGACGATAGCGGGAGTAGAAAATACGCAGTATTTT.

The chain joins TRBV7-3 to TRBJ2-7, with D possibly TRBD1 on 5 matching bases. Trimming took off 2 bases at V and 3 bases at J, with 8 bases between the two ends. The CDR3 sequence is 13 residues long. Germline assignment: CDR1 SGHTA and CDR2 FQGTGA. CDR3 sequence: CASSLARDYEQYF. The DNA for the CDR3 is TGTGCCAGCAGCTTAGCCAGGGACTACGAGCAGTACTTC. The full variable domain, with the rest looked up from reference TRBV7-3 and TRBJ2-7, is GAGVSQTPSNKVTEKGKYVELRCDPISGHTALYWYRQSLGQGPEFLIYFQGTGAADDSGLPNDRFFAVRPEGSVSTLKIQRTERGDSAVYLCASSLARDYEQYFGPGTRLTVT.